The next 31 T cell receptor beta chains were all read from a single sample in a study of Graves' ophthalmopathy and Graves' hyperthyroidism. Beta-chain TCR CDR3 regions were amplified from RNA transcripts. In the first round, RT-PCR was carried out with HTBI primers, and a multiplex PCR formed the second round. TCRdb re-analysed the multiplex PCR reads in MiXCR, keeping a single row per CDR3 protein. Of around 51,000 distinct CDR3 sequences in the sample, about 50% were seen once. Material for sequencing was peripheral blood. These receptors were collected from an adult man with Graves' ophthalmopathy.

The chain uses TRBV19 and TRBJ2-7; D is perhaps TRBD2 (5 bases). V shed 4 bases and J shed 3 bases, with 10 bases lying between them. In germline, CDR1 is LNHDA, CDR2 SQIVND (reference sequence). This CDR3 is 13 amino acids long. CDR3 residues: CASSTSGVYEQYF. CDR3 nucleotide sequence: TGTGCCAGTAGTACCTCCGGGGTCTACGAGCAGTACTTC. The entire variable domain, with the rest obtained from reference TRBV19 and TRBJ2-7, is as follows: DGGITQSPKYLFRKEGQNVTLSCEQNLNHDAMYWYRQDPGQGLRLIYYSQIVNDFQKGDIAEGYSVSREKKESFPLTVTSAQKNPTAFYLCASSTSGVYEQYFGPGTRLTVT.

The V and J genes are TRBV5-1 and TRBJ2-3, with unresolved D. The CDR3 totals 12 residues. Germline lookup yields CDR1 SGHRS and CDR2 YFSETQ. V gave up 4 bases and J gave up 11 bases, with 14 bases separating them. The CDR3: CASSLDGYEQYF. For the CDR3, the DNA is TGCGCCAGCAGCCTGGACGGATATGAGCAGTATTTT.

V is TRBV20-1 and J is TRBJ1-6; 11 nucleotides agree with TRBD1. CDR3 length: 14 residues. Germline CDR1 and CDR2: DFQATT and SNEGSKA (reference sequence). V lost 5 bases, J lost 10 bases, and 7 bases stayed unmatched. In nucleotides, the CDR3 is TGCAGTGCTTGGGCGGGACAGGGGGGCTCACCCCTCCACTTT. It yields the protein CSAWAGQGGSPLHF.

This clonotype was found a few times. The V and J genes are TRBV29-1 and TRBJ1-2, with D possibly being TRBD1 (5 bases). V lost 0 bases to trimming and J lost 6 bases, with 11 bases between them. CDR3 length equals 13 residues. From germline, CDR1 is SQVTM and CDR2 ANQGSEA. DNA of the CDR3: TGCAGCGTTGAAGAGACAGTAAATGATGGCTACACCTTC. Protein product: CSVEETVNDGYTF.

V gene TRBV12-3 or TRBV12-4 combines with J gene TRBJ2-7, with D perhaps matching TRBD1 (5 bases). The CDR3 contains 15 residues. The ends were cut back, 3 bases at V and 2 bases at J, with 14 bases in the middle. The CDR3 DNA is TGTGCCAGCAGTTTTCGGTCAGGGCGAACCTACGAGCAGTACTTC. Its translation is CASSFRSGRTYEQYF.

This clonotype was detected many times. CDR3 loop: CASPSGPNYEQYF. The DNA for the CDR3 is TGTGCCAGCCCGAGCGGCCCCAATTACGAGCAGTACTTC. V gene TRBV6-7 combines with J gene TRBJ2-7; the D gene is possibly TRBD2 (5 bases). TRBV6-7 has ORF status, its function being uncertain. CDR3 length equals 13 residues. Trimming stripped 8 bases from V and 4 bases from J, with 15 bases between.

Turning to this clonotype: This CDR3 fails to terminate in the conserved phenylalanine or tryptophan, so it likely reflects a read error. CDR3 residues: CASTPTSNNEQFC. The CDR3 bases are TGTGCCAGCACGCCGACTAGTAACAATGAGCAGTTCTGC. The rearrangement links TRBV5-1 to TRBJ2-1; D is perhaps TRBD2 (6 bases). The germline CDR1 and CDR2 sequences are SGHRS and YFSETQ. This CDR3 has 13 residues.

CDR3 loop: CASSTGGLGETQYF. CDR3 sequence (DNA): TGTGCCAGTAGTACGGGAGGGTTGGGGGAGACCCAGTACTTC. This rearrangement joins TRBV19 to TRBJ2-5; 8 bases match TRBD2. CDR1 and CDR2 from the germline V gene are LNHDA and SQIVND (reference sequence). Trimming at V came to 4 bases and at J to 5 bases, leaving 6 bases not matched to a gene. The CDR3 consists of 14 residues. Drawing the rest from reference TRBV19 and TRBJ2-5, the complete variable domain is DGGITQSPKYLFRKEGQNVTLSCEQNLNHDAMYWYRQDPGQGLRLIYYSQIVNDFQKGDIAEGYSVSREKKESFPLTVTSAQKNPTAFYLCASSTGGLGETQYFGPGTRLLVL.

As for this clonotype: Likely a read error: the CDR3 ends without its conserved phenylalanine or tryptophan. This sequence joins TRBV12-3 or TRBV12-4 and TRBJ2-2; 9 nucleotides align to TRBD1. The CDR3 length is 14 residues. The CDR3 DNA reads TGCGCCAGCAGGGACAGGGCCAACACCGGGGAGCTGTTTTCT. The encoded protein is CASRDRANTGELFS.

This clonotype showed up many times. The genes are TRBV28 and TRBJ2-7, with 10 bases matching TRBD2. There are 15 residues in the CDR3. From germline, CDR1 is MDHEN and CDR2 SYDVKM. Trimming removed 6 bases from V and 3 bases from J; junction bases left unmatched: 8. The CDR3 protein is CASRGLAANDYEQYF. For the CDR3, the DNA is TGTGCCAGCAGAGGACTAGCGGCGAATGACTACGAGCAGTACTTC.

The CDR3 coding sequence is TGCAGCGTTCTGCCGGTGCTAAACAGTAACTATGGCTACACCTTC. Translated, it gives CSVLPVLNSNYGYTF. The J gene is TRBJ1-2, the V gene TRBV29-1; D is undetermined. The ends were cut back, 5 bases at V and 1 base at J, with 17 bases in the middle. The CDR3 length is 15 residues. Germline CDR1 reads SQVTM; CDR2 reads ANQGSEA. Filled out from reference TRBV29-1 and TRBJ1-2, the complete variable domain reads SAVISQKPSRDICQRGTSLTIQCQVDSQVTMMFWYRQQPGQSLTLIATANQGSEATYESGFVIDKFPISRPNLTFSTLTVSNMSPEDSSIYLCSVLPVLNSNYGYTFGSGTRLTVV.

The CDR3 coding sequence is TGTGCCAGCAGCGTGGGACTAGCTCACAATGAGCAGTTCTTC. This encodes CASSVGLAHNEQFF. This rearrangement joins TRBV9 to TRBJ2-1; 9 bases fit TRBD2. The CDR3 loop spans 14 amino acids. The V segment lost 2 bases and the J segment 5 bases; nucleotides outside the gene matches: 2. Per germline, CDR1 SGDLS and CDR2 YYNGEE.

This chain uses TRBV10-3 with TRBJ2-3, with TRBD2 as a possible D gene (6 bases). Germline lookup yields CDR1 ENHRY and CDR2 SYGVKD. The CDR3 is made up of 15 amino acids. Trimming pared 1 base from V and 5 bases from J, leaving 13 bases between. DNA for the CDR3: TGTGCCATCAGTGAGTGGCGGGGAGAAGGAGATACGCAGTATTTT. Residues: CAISEWRGEGDTQYF.

The count of this clonotype is one. The rearrangement joins TRBV7-6 to TRBJ2-7; D perhaps matches TRBD1 (6 bases). The CDR3 contains 11 residues. V was trimmed by 3 bases and J by 9 bases, leaving 9 bases between them. Germline values: CDR1 SGHVS, CDR2 FNYEAQ. In DNA, the CDR3 is TGTGCCAGCAGCTTGGGGGCGGGGCAGTACTTC. Residues: CASSLGAGQYF. The whole variable domain, filled in from reference TRBV7-6 and TRBJ2-7, reads GAGVSQSPRYKVTKRGQDVALRCDPISGHVSLYWYRQALGQGPEFLTYFNYEAQQDKSGLPNDRFSAERPEGSISTLTIQRTEQRDSAMYRCASSLGAGQYFGPGTRLTVT.

This clonotype was counted between two and nine times. The chain uses TRBV3-1 and TRBJ2-1; 9 bases agree with TRBD2. CDR3 size: 16 residues. CDR1 and CDR2 from the germline V gene are LGHDT and YNNKEL (reference sequence). V lost 1 base and J lost 8; bases outside the gene matches: 9. CDR3 bases: TGTGCCAGCAGCCAAGTTGACCTAGCGGGAAGGGATGAGCAGTTCTTC. It translates to CASSQVDLAGRDEQFF.

The chain combines TRBV14 with TRBJ1-3; possibly TRBD1 for D (5 bases). The CDR3 runs to 16 residues. CDR1 SGHDN and CDR2 FVKESK come from the germline V gene. V dropped 0 bases and J dropped 0 bases, with 9 bases sitting between them. CDR3 DNA: TGTGCCAGCAGCCAAGAGCGGGGCCACTCTGGAAACACCATATATTTT. Amino acids: CASSQERGHSGNTIYF.

By share, this clonotype ranks as medium-sized. The V call is TRBV7-6, the J call TRBJ2-7; D is unclear. Trimming pared 1 base from V and 2 bases from J, leaving 6 bases between. The CDR3 has 13 amino acids. In germline, CDR1 is SGHVS, CDR2 FNYEAQ. The CDR3 DNA sequence: TGTGCCAGCAGCTTAGGGTCGGCCTACGAGCAGTACTTC. Translation: CASSLGSAYEQYF.

This clonotype showed up many times. J is TRBJ2-7 and V is TRBV6-2 or TRBV6-3; 9 positions match TRBD1. Germline assignment: CDR1 MNHEY and CDR2 SVGEGT. J gave up 2 bases and V 7 bases, and 3 bases lay outside the gene matches. The CDR3 has 13 residues. The CDR3 DNA reads TGTGCCAGCACCGGACAGGGGACCTACGAGCAGTACTTC. This gives the protein CASTGQGTYEQYF.

This clonotype was detected many times. The chain carries TRBV27 and TRBJ2-7; tentatively, D is TRBD1 (6 bases). This CDR3 has 14 amino acids. Germline V CDR1 and CDR2: MNHEY, SMNVEV (reference sequence). Trimming removed 8 bases from V and 2 bases from J, with 16 bases in between. The CDR3 reads CASRRTDRAYEQYF. CDR3 DNA: TGTGCCAGCCGCAGGACAGATCGCGCCTACGAGCAGTACTTC.

To note about this clonotype: The CDR3 does not end in the conserved phenylalanine or tryptophan, so this is likely a read error. V and J are TRBV19 and TRBJ1-4; TRBD1 might be the D (6 bases). This CDR3 comprises 13 residues. Germline V gives CDR1 LNHDA, CDR2 SQIVND (reference sequence). V lost 6 bases and J lost 10, with 15 bases in between. CDR3 amino acids: CASSTRGYGKLFL. CDR3 DNA: TGTGCCAGTAGCACCAGGGGCTATGGAAAACTGTTTTTA.

To note about this clonotype: Since the CDR3 does not end with the conserved phenylalanine or tryptophan, this likely comes from a read error. The rearrangement links TRBV7-2 to TRBJ2-7, with TRBD1 matching 9 bases. In germline, CDR1 is SGHTA, CDR2 FQGNSA. CDR3 length: 14 residues. The CDR3 DNA sequence: TGCGCCAGCAGCGAGGACAGGGGAGGAGACGAGCAGTACTGT. It specifies CASSEDRGGDEQYC.

The chain couples TRBV7-8 to TRBJ2-2; maybe TRBD2 (6 bases). The germline V gene encodes CDR1 SGHVS and CDR2 FQNEAQ. The CDR3 has 12 amino acids. V gave up 4 bases and J gave up 6 bases, with 6 bases separating them. The CDR3 here is CASSSSAGELFF. CDR3 nucleotide sequence: TGTGCCAGCAGCTCTAGCGCCGGGGAGCTGTTTTTT. The full variable domain, completed using reference TRBV7-8 and TRBJ2-2, is GAGVSQSPRYKVAKRGQDVALRCDPISGHVSLFWYQQALGQGPEFLTYFQNEAQLDKSGLPSDRFFAERPEGSVSTLKIQRTQQEDSAVYLCASSSSAGELFFGEGSRLTVL.

This clonotype was seen at least ten times. V gene TRBV4-1 combines with J gene TRBJ2-7, with 13 bases that match TRBD2. V lost 3 bases, J lost 4 bases, and 0 bases stayed unmatched. CDR1 MGHRA and CDR2 YSYEKL come from the germline V gene. The CDR3 runs 14 residues. The CDR3 here is CASSQGLAGYEQYF. For the CDR3, the DNA is TGCGCCAGCAGCCAGGGACTAGCGGGATACGAGCAGTACTTC.

The chain combines TRBV27 with TRBJ1-5, with TRBD1 matching over 7 bases. The germline CDR1 and CDR2 sequences are MNHEY and SMNVEV (reference sequence). The CDR3 runs 15 residues. The V segment lost 8 bases and the J segment 4 bases; nucleotides outside the gene matches: 11. The CDR3 DNA sequence: TGTGCCAGCCCAAAAGGCCCAGGGGGAAATCAGCCCCAGCATTTT. Protein: CASPKGPGGNQPQHF.

This clonotype was seen repeatedly, ten times or more. The chain joins TRBV6-6 to TRBJ2-5, with D possibly being TRBD2 (6 bases). The CDR3 covers 13 residues. V lost 6 bases to trimming and J lost 9 bases, with 17 bases between them. Germline CDR1 and CDR2: MNHNY and SVGAGI (reference sequence). The CDR3 is CASSSVSREAQYF. The CDR3, as DNA: TGTGCCAGCAGCTCTGTGAGCAGGGAGGCCCAGTACTTC.

This clonotype was detected many times. The J gene is TRBJ2-7, the V gene TRBV28, with D uncertain. From germline, CDR1 is MDHEN and CDR2 SYDVKM. The CDR3 has 13 residues. V lost 6 bases and J 3 bases, leaving 12 bases between the germline ends. The CDR3 sequence: CASRLRRLYEQYF. CDR3 sequence (DNA): TGTGCCAGCAGACTCCGAAGACTCTACGAGCAGTACTTC.

This clonotype was observed at least ten times. The chain employs TRBV7-9 and TRBJ2-3, with 7 bases that match TRBD2. V lost 5 bases, J lost 2 bases, and 4 bases stayed unmatched. This CDR3 contains 14 residues. Germline loops: CDR1 SEHNR, CDR2 FQNEAQ (reference sequence). CDR3 DNA sequence: TGTGCCAGCAGCCCCAGCGGGAACACAGATACGCAGTATTTT. As protein: CASSPSGNTDTQYF.

This clonotype was seen repeatedly, ten times or more. The gene calls are TRBV20-1 and TRBJ2-5, with 9 bases fitting TRBD1. CDR3 size: 13 residues. CDR1 and CDR2 (germline): DFQATT, SNEGSKA (reference sequence). Trimming took 4 bases from V and 1 from J; bases not matched to a gene: 1. The CDR3 loop reads CSAIQGAQETQYF. CDR3 in DNA: TGCAGTGCTATACAGGGGGCCCAAGAGACCCAGTACTTC.

The table lists this clonotype with many counts. The chain is built from TRBV9 and TRBJ2-3; the D is unclear. The CDR3 contains 13 residues. Between the trimmed V and J ends, which lost 5 bases and 2 bases, there was a span of 9 bases. Germline V gene lookup returns CDR1 SGDLS and CDR2 YYNGEE. This CDR3 reads CASSEGITDTQYF. In nucleotides, the CDR3 is TGTGCCAGCAGTGAAGGTATCACAGATACGCAGTATTTT. The whole variable domain, remainder taken from reference TRBV9 and TRBJ2-3, is DSGVTQTPKHLITATGQRVTLRCSPRSGDLSVYWYQQSLDQGLQFLIQYYNGEERAKGNILERFSAQQFPDLHSELNLSSLELGDSALYFCASSEGITDTQYFGPGTRLTVL.

This clonotype was seen many times. The V gene is TRBV11-2, the J gene TRBJ2-2; the match to TRBD1 covers 7 bases. The V and J ends lost 4 bases and 1 base, in that order; junction bases with no gene match: 0. Per the germline V gene, CDR1 is SGHAT and CDR2 is FQNNGV. The CDR3 sequence is 14 residues long. The chain's CDR3 is CASSWTGNTGELFF. CDR3 sequence (DNA): TGTGCCAGCAGCTGGACAGGGAACACCGGGGAGCTGTTTTTT.

The V and J genes are TRBV20-1 and TRBJ1-4, with 12 bases fitting TRBD1. The CDR3 runs 16 residues. Unmatched junction bases numbered 13, after V lost 7 bases and J lost 7 bases. Germline V gene data show CDR1 as DFQATT and CDR2 as SNEGSKA (reference sequence). CDR3 protein: CSGIRDRGLGSEKLFF. The CDR3, as DNA: TGCAGTGGTATCCGGGACAGGGGGCTCGGTAGTGAAAAACTGTTTTTT.